This T cell receptor beta chain was found in a study of T cells in Graves' hyperthyroidism and ophthalmopathy. A NOSPECS grade of at least 4, a Clinical Activity Score of at least 3 and duration under 3 months were recorded in ophthalmopathy patients. Patients with uncontrolled infections, other autoimmune diseases, pregnancy or lactation were excluded. RNA transcripts provided the source from which TCR beta CDR3 regions were amplified. A first-round RT-PCR of the TCR CDR3 used the HTBI primer set. TCRdb re-called the multiplex PCR reads with MiXCR, one entry per CDR3 protein. The table shows under 600,000 distinct CDR3 sequences, with approximately 16% occurring only once. Turning to this clonotype: No antigen is known for it.

Overall study results and limits: Most clonotypes that expanded in the thyroid above 0.001 also showed up in blood.

The CDR3 covers 18 residues. V gave up 4 bases and J gave up 3 bases; unmatched junction bases: 13. The specimen sequenced was blood. This TCR derives from a middle-aged woman with Graves' ophthalmopathy. This chain links TRBV12-3 or TRBV12-4 with TRBJ2-3, with 10 bases that match TRBD2. The CDR3 region has the DNA TGTGCCAGCAGTTCGCTAGCGGGAGCCCCTGGGCCGACAGATACGCAGTATTTT. It codes for CASSSLAGAPGPTDTQYF.